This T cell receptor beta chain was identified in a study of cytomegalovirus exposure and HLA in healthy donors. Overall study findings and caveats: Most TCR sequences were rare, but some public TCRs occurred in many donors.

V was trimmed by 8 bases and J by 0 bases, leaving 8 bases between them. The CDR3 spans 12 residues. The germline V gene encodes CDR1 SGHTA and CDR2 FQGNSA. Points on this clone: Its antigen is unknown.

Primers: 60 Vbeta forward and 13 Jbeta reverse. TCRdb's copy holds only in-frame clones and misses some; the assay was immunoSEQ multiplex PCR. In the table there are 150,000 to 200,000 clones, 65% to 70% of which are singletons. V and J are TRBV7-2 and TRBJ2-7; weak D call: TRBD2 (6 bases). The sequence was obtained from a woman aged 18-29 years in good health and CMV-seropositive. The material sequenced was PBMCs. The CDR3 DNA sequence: TGTGCCAGCCGGGGGAGCTCCTACGAGCAGTACTTC. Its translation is CASRGSSYEQYF.